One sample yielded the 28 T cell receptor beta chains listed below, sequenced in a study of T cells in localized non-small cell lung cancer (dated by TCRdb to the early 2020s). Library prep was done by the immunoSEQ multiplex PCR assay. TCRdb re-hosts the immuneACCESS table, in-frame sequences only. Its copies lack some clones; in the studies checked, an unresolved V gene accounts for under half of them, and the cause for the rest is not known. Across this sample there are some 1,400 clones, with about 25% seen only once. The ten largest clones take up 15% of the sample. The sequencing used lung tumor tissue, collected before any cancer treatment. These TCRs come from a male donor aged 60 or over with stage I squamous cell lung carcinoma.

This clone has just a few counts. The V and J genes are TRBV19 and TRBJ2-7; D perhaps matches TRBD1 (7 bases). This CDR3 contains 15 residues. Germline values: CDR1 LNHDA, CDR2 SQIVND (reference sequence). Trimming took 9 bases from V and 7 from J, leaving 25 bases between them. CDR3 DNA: TGTGCCAGCACAGGACAGGCGGGGAGTATAAGGGAGCAGTACTTC. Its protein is CASTGQAGSIREQYF.

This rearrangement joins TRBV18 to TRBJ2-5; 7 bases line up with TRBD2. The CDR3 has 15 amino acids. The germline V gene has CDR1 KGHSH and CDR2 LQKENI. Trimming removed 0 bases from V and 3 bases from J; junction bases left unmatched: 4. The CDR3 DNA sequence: TGTGCCAGCTCACCACCGGGTCTAGCGGAAGAGACCCAGTACTTC. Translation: CASSPPGLAEETQYF.

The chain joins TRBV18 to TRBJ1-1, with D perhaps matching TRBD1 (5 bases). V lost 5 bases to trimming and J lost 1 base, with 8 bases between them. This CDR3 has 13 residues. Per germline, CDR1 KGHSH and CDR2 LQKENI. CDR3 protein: CASSADRNTEAFF. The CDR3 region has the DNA TGTGCCAGCTCAGCAGACAGGAACACTGAAGCTTTCTTT.

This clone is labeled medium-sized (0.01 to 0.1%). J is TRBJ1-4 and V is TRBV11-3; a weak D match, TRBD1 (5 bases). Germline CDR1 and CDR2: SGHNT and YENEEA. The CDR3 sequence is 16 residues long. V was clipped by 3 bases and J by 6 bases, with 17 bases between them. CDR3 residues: CASSLDDGGLHEKLFF. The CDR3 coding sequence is TGTGCCAGCAGCTTGGATGATGGGGGGTTACATGAAAAACTGTTTTTT.

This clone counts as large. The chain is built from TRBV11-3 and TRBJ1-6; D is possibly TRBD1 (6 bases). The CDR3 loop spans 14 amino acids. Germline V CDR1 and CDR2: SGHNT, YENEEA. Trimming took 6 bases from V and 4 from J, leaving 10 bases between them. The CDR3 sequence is CASRTGTYNSPLHF. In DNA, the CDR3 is TGTGCCAGCAGGACCGGGACATATAATTCACCCCTCCACTTT.

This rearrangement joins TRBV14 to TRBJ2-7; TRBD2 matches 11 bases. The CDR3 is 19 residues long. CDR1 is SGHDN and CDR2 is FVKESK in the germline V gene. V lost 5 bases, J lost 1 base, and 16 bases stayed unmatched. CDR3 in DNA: TGTGCCAGCAGCGCACGGACAGCCGGAGGACTAGCGGGTTCCTACGAGCAGTACTTC. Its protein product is CASSARTAGGLAGSYEQYF.

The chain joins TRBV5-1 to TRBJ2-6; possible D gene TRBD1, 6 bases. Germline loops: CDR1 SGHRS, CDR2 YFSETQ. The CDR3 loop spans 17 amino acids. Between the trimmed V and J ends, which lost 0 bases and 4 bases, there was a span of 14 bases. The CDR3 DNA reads TGCGCCAGCAGCTTGGCCCAGGGGCCTAGGGGGGCCAACGTCCTGACTTTC. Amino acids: CASSLAQGPRGANVLTF.

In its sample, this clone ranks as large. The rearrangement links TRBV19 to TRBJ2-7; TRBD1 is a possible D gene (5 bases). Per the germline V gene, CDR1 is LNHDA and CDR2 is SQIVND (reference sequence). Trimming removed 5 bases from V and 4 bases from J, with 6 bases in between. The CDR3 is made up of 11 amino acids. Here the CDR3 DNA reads TGTGCCAGTAGTCACAGGTACGAGCAGTACTTC. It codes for CASSHRYEQYF.

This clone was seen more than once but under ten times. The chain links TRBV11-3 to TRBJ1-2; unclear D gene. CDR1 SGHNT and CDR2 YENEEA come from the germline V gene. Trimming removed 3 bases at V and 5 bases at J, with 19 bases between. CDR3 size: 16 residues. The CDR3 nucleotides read TGTGCCAGCAGCTTCTCCTCGTCCCGGAGGACTTATGGCTACACCTTC. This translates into CASSFSSSRRTYGYTF. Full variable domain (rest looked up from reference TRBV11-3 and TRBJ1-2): EAGVVQSPRYKIIEKKQPVAFWCNPISGHNTLYWYLQNLGQGPELLIRYENEEAVDDSQLPKDRFSAERLKGVDSTLKIQPAELGDSAVYLCASSFSSSRRTYGYTFGSGTRLTVV.

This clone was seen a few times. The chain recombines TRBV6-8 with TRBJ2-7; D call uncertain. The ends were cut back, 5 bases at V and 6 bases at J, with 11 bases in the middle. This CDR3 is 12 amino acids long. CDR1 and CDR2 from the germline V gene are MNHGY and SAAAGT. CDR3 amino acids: CASSANWGEQYF. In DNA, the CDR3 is TGTGCCAGCAGTGCAAATTGGGGCGAGCAGTACTTC.

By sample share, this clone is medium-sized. This chain's CDR3 is CASSPSGTGREKLFF. Written as DNA, the CDR3 is TGTGCCAGCAGCCCCAGCGGGACAGGGAGAGAAAAACTGTTTTTT. The J gene is TRBJ1-4, the V gene TRBV11-3; 9 bases match TRBD1. J lost 8 bases, V lost 5 bases, and 9 bases had no gene match. The V gene's germline CDR1 is SGHNT and CDR2 YENEEA. The CDR3 is 15 amino acids.

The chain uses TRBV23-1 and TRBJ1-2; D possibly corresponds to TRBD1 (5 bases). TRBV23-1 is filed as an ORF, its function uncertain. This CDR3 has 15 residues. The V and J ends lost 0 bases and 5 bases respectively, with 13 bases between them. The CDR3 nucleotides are TGCGCCAGCAGTCAATCCCTACTCGACAGTTATGGCTACACCTTC. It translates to CASSQSLLDSYGYTF.

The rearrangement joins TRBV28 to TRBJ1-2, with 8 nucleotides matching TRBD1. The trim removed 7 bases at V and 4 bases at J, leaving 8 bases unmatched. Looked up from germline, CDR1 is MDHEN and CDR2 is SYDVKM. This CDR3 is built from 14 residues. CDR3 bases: TGTGCCAGCATAAGCCCAGGGGGCCTCTATGGCTACACCTTC. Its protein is CASISPGGLYGYTF.

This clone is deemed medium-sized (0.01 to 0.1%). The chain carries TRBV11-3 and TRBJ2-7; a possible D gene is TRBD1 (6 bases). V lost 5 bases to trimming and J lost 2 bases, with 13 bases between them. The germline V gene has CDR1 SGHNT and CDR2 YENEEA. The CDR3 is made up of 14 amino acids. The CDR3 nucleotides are TGTGCCAGCAGCGCATGGACAGAGCCCTACGAGCAGTACTTC. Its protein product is CASSAWTEPYEQYF. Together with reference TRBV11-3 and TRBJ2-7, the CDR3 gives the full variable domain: EAGVVQSPRYKIIEKKQPVAFWCNPISGHNTLYWYLQNLGQGPELLIRYENEEAVDDSQLPKDRFSAERLKGVDSTLKIQPAELGDSAVYLCASSAWTEPYEQYFGPGTRLTVT.

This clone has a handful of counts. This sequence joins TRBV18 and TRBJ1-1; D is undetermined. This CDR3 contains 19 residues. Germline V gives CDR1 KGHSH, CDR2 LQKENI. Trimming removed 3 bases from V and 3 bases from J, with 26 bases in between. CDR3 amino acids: CASSPPPDKRRFPDTEAFF. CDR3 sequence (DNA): TGTGCCAGCTCACCTCCCCCCGACAAGAGAAGGTTTCCCGACACTGAAGCTTTCTTT.

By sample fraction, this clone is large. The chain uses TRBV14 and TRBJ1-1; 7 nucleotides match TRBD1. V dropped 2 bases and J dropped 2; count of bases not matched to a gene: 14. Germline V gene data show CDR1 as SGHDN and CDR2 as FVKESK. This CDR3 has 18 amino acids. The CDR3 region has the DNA TGTGCCAGCAGCCAATCACCGGGACAGAGACTGTTCAACACTGAAGCTTTCTTT. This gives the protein CASSQSPGQRLFNTEAFF.

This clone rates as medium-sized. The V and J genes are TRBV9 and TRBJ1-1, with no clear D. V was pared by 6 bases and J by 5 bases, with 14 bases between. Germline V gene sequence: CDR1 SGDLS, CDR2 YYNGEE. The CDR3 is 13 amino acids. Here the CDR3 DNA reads TGTGCCAGCATTGGGTGGGTTTTGACTGAAGCTTTCTTT. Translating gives CASIGWVLTEAFF.

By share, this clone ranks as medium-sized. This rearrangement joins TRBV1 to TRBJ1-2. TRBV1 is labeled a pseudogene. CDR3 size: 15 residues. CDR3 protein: CASSQDPQGAGGYTF. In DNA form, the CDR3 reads TGCGCCAGCAGCCAAGATCCGCAGGGAGCAGGAGGCTACACCTTC.

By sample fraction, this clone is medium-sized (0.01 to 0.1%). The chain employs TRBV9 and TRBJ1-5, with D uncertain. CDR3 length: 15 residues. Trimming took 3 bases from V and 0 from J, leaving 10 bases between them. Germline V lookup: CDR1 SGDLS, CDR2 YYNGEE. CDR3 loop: CASSEMGFSNQPQHF. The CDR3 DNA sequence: TGTGCCAGCAGCGAAATGGGATTTAGCAATCAGCCCCAGCATTTT.

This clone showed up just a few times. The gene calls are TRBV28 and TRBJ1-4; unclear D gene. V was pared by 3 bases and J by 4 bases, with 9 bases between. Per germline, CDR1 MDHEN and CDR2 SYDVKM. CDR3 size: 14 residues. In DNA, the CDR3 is TGTGCCAGCAGTTTGTCCCTATTTAATGAAAAACTGTTTTTT. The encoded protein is CASSLSLFNEKLFF. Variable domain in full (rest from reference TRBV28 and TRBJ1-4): DVKVTQSSRYLVKRTGEKVFLECVQDMDHENMFWYRQDPGLGLRLIYFSYDVKMKEKGDIPEGYSVSREKKERFSLILESASTNQTSMYLCASSLSLFNEKLFFGSGTQLSVL.

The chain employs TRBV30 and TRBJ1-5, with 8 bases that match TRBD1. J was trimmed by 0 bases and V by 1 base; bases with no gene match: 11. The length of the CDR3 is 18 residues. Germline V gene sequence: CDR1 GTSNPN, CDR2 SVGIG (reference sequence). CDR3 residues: CAWSAARTGLDSNQPQHF. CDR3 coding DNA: TGTGCCTGGAGTGCCGCCAGGACAGGGCTTGATAGCAATCAGCCCCAGCATTTT.

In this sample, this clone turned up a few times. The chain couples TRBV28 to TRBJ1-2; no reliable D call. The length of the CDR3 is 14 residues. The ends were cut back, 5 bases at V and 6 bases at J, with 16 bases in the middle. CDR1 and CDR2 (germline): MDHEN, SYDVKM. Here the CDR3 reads CASSTPLEGNGYTF. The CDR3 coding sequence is TGTGCCAGCAGTACACCCCTGGAGGGAAATGGCTACACCTTC.

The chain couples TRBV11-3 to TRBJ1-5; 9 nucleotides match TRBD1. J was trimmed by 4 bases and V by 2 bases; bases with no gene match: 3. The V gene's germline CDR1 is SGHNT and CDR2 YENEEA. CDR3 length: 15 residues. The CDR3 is CASSLSGTGNQPQHF. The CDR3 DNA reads TGTGCCAGCAGCTTATCCGGGACAGGGAATCAGCCCCAGCATTTT.

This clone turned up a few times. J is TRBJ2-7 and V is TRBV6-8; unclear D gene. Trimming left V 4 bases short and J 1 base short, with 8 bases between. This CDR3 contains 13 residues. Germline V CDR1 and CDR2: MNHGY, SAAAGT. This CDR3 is CASSSSLSYEQYF. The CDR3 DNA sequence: TGTGCCAGCAGTTCGTCACTATCCTACGAGCAGTACTTC.

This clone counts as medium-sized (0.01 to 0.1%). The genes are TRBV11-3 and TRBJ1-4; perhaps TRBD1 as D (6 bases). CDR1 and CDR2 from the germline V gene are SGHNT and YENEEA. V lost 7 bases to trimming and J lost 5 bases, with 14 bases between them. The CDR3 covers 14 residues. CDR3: CASKEGQLNEKLFF. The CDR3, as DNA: TGTGCCAGCAAGGAAGGACAGCTGAATGAAAAACTGTTTTTT.

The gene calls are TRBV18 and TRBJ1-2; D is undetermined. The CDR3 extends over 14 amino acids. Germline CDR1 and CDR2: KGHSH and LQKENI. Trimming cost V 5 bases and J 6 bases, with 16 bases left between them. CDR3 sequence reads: CASSYGAAGDGYTF. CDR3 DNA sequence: TGTGCCAGCTCATACGGAGCGGCTGGGGATGGCTACACCTTC.

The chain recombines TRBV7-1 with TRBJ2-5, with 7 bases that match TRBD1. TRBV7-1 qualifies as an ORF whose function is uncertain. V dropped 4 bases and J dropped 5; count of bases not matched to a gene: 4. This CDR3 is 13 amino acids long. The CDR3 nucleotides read TGTGCCAGCAGCTTCCAGGGGGAGGAGACCCAGTACTTC. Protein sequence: CASSFQGEETQYF.

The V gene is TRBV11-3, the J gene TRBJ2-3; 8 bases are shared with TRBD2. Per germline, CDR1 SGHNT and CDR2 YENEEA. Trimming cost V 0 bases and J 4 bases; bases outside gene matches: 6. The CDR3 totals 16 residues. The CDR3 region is CASSLDGGAGADTQYF. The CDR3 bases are TGTGCCAGCAGCTTAGACGGGGGGGCCGGGGCAGATACGCAGTATTTT.